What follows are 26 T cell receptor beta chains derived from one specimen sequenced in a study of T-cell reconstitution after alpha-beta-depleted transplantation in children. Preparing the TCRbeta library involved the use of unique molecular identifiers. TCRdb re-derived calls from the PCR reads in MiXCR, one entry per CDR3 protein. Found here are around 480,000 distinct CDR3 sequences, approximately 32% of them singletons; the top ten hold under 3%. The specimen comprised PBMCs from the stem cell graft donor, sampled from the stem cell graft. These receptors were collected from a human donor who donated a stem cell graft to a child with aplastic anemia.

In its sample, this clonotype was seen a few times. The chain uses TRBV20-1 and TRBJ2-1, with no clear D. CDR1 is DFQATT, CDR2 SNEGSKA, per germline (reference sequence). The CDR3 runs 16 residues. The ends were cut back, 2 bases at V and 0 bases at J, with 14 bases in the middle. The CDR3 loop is CSARPLHMSSYNEQFF. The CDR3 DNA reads TGCAGTGCTAGACCCTTACATATGAGCTCCTACAATGAGCAGTTCTTC.

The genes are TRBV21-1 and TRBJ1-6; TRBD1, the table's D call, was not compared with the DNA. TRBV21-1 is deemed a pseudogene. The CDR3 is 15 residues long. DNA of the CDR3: TGTGCCAGCAGCCGAGGGACAGCCTATAATTCACCCCTCCACTTT. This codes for CASSRGTAYNSPLHF.

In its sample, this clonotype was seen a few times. The CDR3 coding sequence is TGTGCCAGCAGGGAGGACAGGGGCCCAATCGACTATGGCTACACCTTC. This codes for CASREDRGPIDYGYTF. The chain employs TRBV12-3 or TRBV12-4 and TRBJ1-2, with 9 bases fitting TRBD1. This CDR3 spans 16 amino acids. The J segment lost 3 bases and the V segment lost 6 bases, leaving 11 bases of the junction unmatched.

CDR3 sequence: CASSQLQGQGANEQFF. In nucleotides, the CDR3 is TGTGCCAGCAGCCAATTACAGGGACAGGGGGCCAATGAGCAGTTCTTC. This rearrangement joins TRBV4-2 to TRBJ2-1, with 12 bases lining up with TRBD1. Germline CDR1 and CDR2: LGHNA and YNFKEQ. After removal of 2 bases from V and 6 bases from J, the junction contained 5 bases not matched to a gene. The CDR3 is 16 residues long.

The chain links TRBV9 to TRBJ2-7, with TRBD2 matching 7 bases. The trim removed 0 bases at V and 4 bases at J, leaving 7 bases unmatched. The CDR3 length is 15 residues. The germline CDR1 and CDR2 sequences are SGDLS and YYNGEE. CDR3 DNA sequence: TGTGCCAGCAGCGTAGGAGGCGGGAGCACGTACGAGCAGTACTTC. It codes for CASSVGGGSTYEQYF. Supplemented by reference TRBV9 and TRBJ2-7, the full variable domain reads DSGVTQTPKHLITATGQRVTLRCSPRSGDLSVYWYQQSLDQGLQFLIQYYNGEERAKGNILERFSAQQFPDLHSELNLSSLELGDSALYFCASSVGGGSTYEQYFGPGTRLTVT.

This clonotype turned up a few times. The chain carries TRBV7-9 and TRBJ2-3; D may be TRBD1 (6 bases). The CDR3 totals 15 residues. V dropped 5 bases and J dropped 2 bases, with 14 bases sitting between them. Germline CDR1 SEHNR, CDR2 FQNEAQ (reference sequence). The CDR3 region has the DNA TGTGCCAGCAGCGACCCGGGACACGACACAGATACGCAGTATTTT. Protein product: CASSDPGHDTDTQYF.

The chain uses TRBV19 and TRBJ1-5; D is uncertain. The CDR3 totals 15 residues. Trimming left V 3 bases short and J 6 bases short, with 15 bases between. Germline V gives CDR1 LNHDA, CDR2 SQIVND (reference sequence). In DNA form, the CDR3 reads TGTGCCAGTAGTATTAATCTCCGGTCAGGTCAGCCCCAGCATTTT. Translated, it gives CASSINLRSGQPQHF.

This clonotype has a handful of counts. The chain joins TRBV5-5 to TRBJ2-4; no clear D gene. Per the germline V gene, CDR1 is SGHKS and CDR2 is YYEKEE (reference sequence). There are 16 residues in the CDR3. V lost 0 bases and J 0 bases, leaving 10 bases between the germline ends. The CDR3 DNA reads TGTGCCAGCAGCTTGGTAGTCGTAGTAGCCAAAAACATTCAGTACTTC. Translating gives CASSLVVVVAKNIQYF.

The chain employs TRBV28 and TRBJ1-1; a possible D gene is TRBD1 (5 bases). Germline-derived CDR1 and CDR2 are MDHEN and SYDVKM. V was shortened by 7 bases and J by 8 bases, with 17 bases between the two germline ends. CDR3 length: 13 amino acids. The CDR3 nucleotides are TGTGCCAGCACCCCACCGGTGGGGGTCGAAGCTTTCTTT. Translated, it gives CASTPPVGVEAFF. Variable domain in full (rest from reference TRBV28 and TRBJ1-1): DVKVTQSSRYLVKRTGEKVFLECVQDMDHENMFWYRQDPGLGLRLIYFSYDVKMKEKGDIPEGYSVSREKKERFSLILESASTNQTSMYLCASTPPVGVEAFFGQGTRLTVV.

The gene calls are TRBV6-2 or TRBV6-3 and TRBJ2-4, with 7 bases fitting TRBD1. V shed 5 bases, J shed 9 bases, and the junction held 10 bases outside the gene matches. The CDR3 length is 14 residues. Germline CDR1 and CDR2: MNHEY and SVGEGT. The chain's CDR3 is CASSVDRARGIQYF. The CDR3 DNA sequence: TGTGCCAGCAGTGTCGACAGGGCAAGGGGCATTCAGTACTTC.

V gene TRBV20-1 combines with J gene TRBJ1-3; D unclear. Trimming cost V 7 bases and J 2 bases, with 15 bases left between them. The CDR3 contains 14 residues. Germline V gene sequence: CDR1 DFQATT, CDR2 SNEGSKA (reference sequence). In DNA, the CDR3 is TGCAGTGTCGGACTAGGATCCACTGGAAACACCATATATTTT. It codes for CSVGLGSTGNTIYF.

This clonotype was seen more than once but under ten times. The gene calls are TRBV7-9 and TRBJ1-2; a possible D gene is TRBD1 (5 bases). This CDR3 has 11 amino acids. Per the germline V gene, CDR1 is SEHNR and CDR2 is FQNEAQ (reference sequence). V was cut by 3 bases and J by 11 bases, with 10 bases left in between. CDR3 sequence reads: CASSLGPEYTF. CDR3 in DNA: TGTGCCAGCAGCTTGGGGCCAGAGTACACCTTC.

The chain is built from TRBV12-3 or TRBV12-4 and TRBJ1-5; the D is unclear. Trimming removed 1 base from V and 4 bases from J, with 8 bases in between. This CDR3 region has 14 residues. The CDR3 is CASSLELENQPQHF. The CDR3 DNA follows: TGTGCCAGCAGTTTAGAGTTGGAAAATCAGCCCCAGCATTTT.

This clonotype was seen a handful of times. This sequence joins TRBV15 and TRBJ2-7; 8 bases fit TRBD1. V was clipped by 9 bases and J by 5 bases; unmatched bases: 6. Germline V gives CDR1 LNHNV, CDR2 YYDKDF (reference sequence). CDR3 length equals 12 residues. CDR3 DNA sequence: TGTGCCACACGGACAGGGTCGAACGAGCAGTACTTC. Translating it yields CATRTGSNEQYF.

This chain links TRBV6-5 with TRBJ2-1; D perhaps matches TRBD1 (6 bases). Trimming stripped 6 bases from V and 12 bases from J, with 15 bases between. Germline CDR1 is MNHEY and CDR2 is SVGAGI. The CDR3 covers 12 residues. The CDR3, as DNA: TGTGCCAGCAGAGACACAGGGTTCCGGCAGTTCTTC. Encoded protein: CASRDTGFRQFF.

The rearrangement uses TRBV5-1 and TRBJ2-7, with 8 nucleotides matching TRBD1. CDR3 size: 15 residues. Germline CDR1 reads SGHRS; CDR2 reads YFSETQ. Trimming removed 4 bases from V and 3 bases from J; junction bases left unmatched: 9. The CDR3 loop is CASSLGQVGFYEQYF. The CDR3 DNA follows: TGCGCCAGCAGCCTGGGACAGGTAGGATTCTACGAGCAGTACTTC.

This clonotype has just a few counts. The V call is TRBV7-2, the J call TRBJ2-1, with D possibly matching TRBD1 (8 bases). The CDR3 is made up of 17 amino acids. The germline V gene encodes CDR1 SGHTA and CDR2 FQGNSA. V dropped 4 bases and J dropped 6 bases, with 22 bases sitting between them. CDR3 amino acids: CASSSRTGRVRLNEQFF. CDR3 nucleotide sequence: TGTGCCAGCAGCTCCCGGACAGGGAGGGTGCGGCTCAATGAGCAGTTCTTC.

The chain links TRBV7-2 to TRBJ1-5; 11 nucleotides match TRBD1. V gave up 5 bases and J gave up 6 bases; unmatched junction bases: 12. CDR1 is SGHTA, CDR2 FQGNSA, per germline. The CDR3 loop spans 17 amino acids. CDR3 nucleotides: TGTGCCAGCAGCAACAAATACGGGACAGGGGGAAGTCAGCCCCAGCATTTT. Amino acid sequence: CASSNKYGTGGSQPQHF.

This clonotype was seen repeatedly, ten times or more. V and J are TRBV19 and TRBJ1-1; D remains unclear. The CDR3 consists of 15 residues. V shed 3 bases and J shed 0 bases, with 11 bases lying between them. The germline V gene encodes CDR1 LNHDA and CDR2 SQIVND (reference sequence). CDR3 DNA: TGTGCCAGTAGTATGAACGGGTTCATGAACACTGAAGCTTTCTTT. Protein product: CASSMNGFMNTEAFF.

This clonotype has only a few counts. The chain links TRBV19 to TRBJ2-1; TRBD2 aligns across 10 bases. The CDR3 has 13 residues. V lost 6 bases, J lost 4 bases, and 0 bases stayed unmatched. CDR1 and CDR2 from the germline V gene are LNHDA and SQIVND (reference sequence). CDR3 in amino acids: CASRLAGYNEQFF. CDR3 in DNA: TGTGCCAGTAGACTAGCGGGGTACAATGAGCAGTTCTTC.

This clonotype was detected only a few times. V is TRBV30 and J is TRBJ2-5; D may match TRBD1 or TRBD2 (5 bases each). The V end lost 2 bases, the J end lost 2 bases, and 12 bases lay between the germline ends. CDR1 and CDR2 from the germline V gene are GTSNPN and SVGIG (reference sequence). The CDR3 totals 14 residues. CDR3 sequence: CAWSLGGKQETQYF. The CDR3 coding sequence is TGTGCCTGGAGTCTTGGGGGAAAGCAAGAGACCCAGTACTTC.

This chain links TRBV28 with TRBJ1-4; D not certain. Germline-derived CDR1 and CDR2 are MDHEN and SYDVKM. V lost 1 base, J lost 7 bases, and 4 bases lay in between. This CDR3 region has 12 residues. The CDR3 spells CASSLSIEKLFF. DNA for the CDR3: TGTGCCAGCAGTTTATCCATTGAAAAACTGTTTTTT.

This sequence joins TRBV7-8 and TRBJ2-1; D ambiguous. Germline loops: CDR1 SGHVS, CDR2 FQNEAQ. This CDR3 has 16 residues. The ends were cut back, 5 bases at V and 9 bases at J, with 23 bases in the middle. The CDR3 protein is CASSSMPGPPSSEQFF. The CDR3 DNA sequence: TGTGCCAGCAGCAGCATGCCGGGCCCCCCAAGTAGTGAGCAGTTCTTC. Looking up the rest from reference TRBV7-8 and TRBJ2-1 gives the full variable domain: GAGVSQSPRYKVAKRGQDVALRCDPISGHVSLFWYQQALGQGPEFLTYFQNEAQLDKSGLPSDRFFAERPEGSVSTLKIQRTQQEDSAVYLCASSSMPGPPSSEQFFGPGTRLTVL.

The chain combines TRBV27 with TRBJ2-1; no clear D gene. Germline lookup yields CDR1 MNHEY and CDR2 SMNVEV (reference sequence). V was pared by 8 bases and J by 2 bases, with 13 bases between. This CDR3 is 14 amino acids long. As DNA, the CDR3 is TGTGCCAGCCTTGTAGGAGTGACCTACAATGAGCAGTTCTTC. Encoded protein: CASLVGVTYNEQFF.

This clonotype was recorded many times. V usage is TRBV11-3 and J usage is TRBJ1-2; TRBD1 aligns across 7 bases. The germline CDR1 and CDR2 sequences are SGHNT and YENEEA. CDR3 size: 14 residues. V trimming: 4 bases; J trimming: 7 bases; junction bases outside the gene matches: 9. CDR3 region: CASSSSGQAVGYTF. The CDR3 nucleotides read TGTGCCAGCAGCTCTAGTGGACAGGCGGTTGGCTACACCTTC.

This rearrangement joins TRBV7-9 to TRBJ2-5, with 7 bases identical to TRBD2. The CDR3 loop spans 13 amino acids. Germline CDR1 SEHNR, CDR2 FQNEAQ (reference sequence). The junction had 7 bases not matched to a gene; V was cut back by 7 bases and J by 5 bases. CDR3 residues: CASNRGEAETQYF. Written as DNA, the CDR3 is TGTGCCAGCAACCGGGGGGAAGCCGAGACCCAGTACTTC.